These T cell receptor beta chains were read from a single sample in a study of shared clonotypes between healthy human individuals. The protocol was immunoSEQ multiplex PCR, while the TCRdb copy is restricted to in-frame clones and leaves out a portion. The sample consists of more than 1 million clones, about 80% of them appearing once. Sequencing was carried out using memory CD4+ T cells from PBMCs. These receptors were taken from a young man in good health. Some clones in this sample may be carry-over from other donors' samples. The CDR3 runs from the conserved cysteine through the conserved F or W. Fields, in order: clone size, V gene, CDR3 length, J gene, D gene, CDR3 DNA, CDR3 protein. A D gene is named only where the DNA matches it firmly. Clone size is stated in some rows and not others, as once, few, many or a class when expanded.

size: -
V: TRBV10-3
length: 17
J: TRBJ2-1
D: TRBD2
DNA: TGTGCCATCAGGCTTAGCGGGAGTAAAGCTGTGGGCGATGAGCAGTTCTTC
CDR3: CAIRLSGSKAVGDEQFF

size: -
V: TRBV19
length: 12
J: TRBJ1-5
D: -
DNA: TGTGCCAGTGGGCAGCTCAATCAGCCCCAGCATTTT
CDR3: CASGQLNQPQHF

size: -
V: TRBV29-1
length: 11
J: TRBJ2-7
D: -
DNA: TGCAGCGTGGGGGAATTGAACGAGCAGTACTTC
CDR3: CSVGELNEQYF

size: -
V: TRBV9
length: 16
J: TRBJ1-3
D: TRBD1
DNA: TGTGCCAGCAGCGTAGTTCAGGGGGCGCCTGGAAACACCATATATTTT
CDR3: CASSVVQGAPGNTIYF

size: -
V: TRBV14
length: 14
J: TRBJ2-4
D: -
DNA: TGTGCCAGCAGCCAAAGACTGAACAAAAACATTCAGTACTTC
CDR3: CASSQRLNKNIQYF

size: -
V: TRBV7-9
length: 16
J: TRBJ2-7
D: TRBD1
DNA: TGTGCCAGCAGCGCCCGGGACAGAGATTCCTCCTACGAGCAGTACTTC
CDR3: CASSARDRDSSYEQYF

size: -
V: TRBV5-6
length: 13
J: TRBJ1-5
D: -
DNA: TGTGCCAGCAGCTCTCGGCGGGGTCAGCCCCAGCATTTT
CDR3: CASSSRRGQPQHF

size: -
V: TRBV5-6
length: 15
J: TRBJ1-4
D: TRBD1
DNA: TGTGCCAGCAGCTCCACGACAGGGGGGGGAGAAAAACTGTTTTTT
CDR3: CASSSTTGGGEKLFF

size: -
V: TRBV18
length: 14
J: TRBJ1-1
D: TRBD1
DNA: TGTGCCAGCTCAACAACAGGGGGCTGGACTGAAGCTTTCTTT
CDR3: CASSTTGGWTEAFF

size: -
V: TRBV5-1
length: 15
J: TRBJ2-1
D: TRBD2
DNA: TGCGCCAGCAGCAGTACTAGCGGGGCCTACAATGAGCAGTTCTTC
CDR3: CASSSTSGAYNEQFF

size: -
V: TRBV25-1
length: 16
J: TRBJ2-5
D: -
DNA: TGTGCCAGCAGTGAATTTGTAGGGGCGAATCAAGAGACCCAGTACTTC
CDR3: CASSEFVGANQETQYF

size: -
V: TRBV15
length: 16
J: TRBJ2-1
D: TRBD1
DNA: TGTGCCACCAGCAGAGTGGGCAGGGGGCACTACAATGAGCAGTTCTTC
CDR3: CATSRVGRGHYNEQFF

size: -
V: TRBV2
length: 11
J: TRBJ2-1
D: -
DNA: TGTGCCAGTACTGGGGGCAATGAGCAGTTCTTC
CDR3: CASTGGNEQFF

size: -
V: TRBV27
length: 14
J: TRBJ1-3
D: -
DNA: TGTGCCAGCAGTTTAAGAGGATCCGGAAACACCATATATTTT
CDR3: CASSLRGSGNTIYF

size: -
V: TRBV28
length: 17
J: TRBJ2-1
D: -
DNA: TGTGCCAGCCCACCCACCTTGGCACCCACAGTTTACAATGAGCAGTTCTTC
CDR3: CASPPTLAPTVYNEQFF

size: once
V: TRBV18
length: 13
J: TRBJ2-4
D: -
DNA: TGTGCCAGCTCGGGGGAATTCAAAAACATTCAGTACTTC
CDR3: CASSGEFKNIQYF

size: -
V: TRBV21-1
length: 17
J: TRBJ2-7
D: -
DNA: TGTGCCAGCAGCAGCAAAACCCCTGGGACAGACCCCTACGAGCAGTACTTC
CDR3: CASSSKTPGTDPYEQYF

size: many
V: TRBV4-1
length: 14
J: TRBJ1-1
D: -
DNA: TGCGCCAGCAGCTTCGGACACATGAACACTGAAGCTTTCTTT
CDR3: CASSFGHMNTEAFF

size: -
V: TRBV5-1
length: 15
J: TRBJ2-1
D: TRBD1
DNA: TGCGCCAGCAGCTTGGACAGGGGGGATTACAATGAGCAGTTCTTC
CDR3: CASSLDRGDYNEQFF

size: -
V: TRBV27
length: 14
J: TRBJ2-7
D: -
DNA: TGTGCCAGCAGTACCTACCCGGGCCATCGAGAGCAGTACTTC
CDR3: CASSTYPGHREQYF

size: many
V: TRBV11-1
length: 14
J: TRBJ2-1
D: -
DNA: TGTGCCAGCAGCTTAGCGCTAAGCCGGCCTGAGCAGTTCTTC
CDR3: CASSLALSRPEQFF

size: -
V: TRBV5-1
length: 14
J: TRBJ1-1
D: -
DNA: TGCGCCAGCAGCTACGGACAGATGAACACTGAAGCTTTCTTT
CDR3: CASSYGQMNTEAFF

size: -
V: TRBV29-1
length: 16
J: TRBJ2-7
D: TRBD1
DNA: TGCAGCGTTGAAATTAATGGACAGGGGACCTCCTACGAGCAGTACTTC
CDR3: CSVEINGQGTSYEQYF

size: -
V: TRBV5-4
length: 14
J: TRBJ1-3
D: -
DNA: TGTGCCAGCCGCCCCATGGAGTCGGGAAACACCATATATTTT
CDR3: CASRPMESGNTIYF

size: -
V: TRBV11-2
length: 14
J: TRBJ1-1
D: -
DNA: TGTGCCAGCAGCTTACAGGGTGGGGTAACTGAAGCTTTCTTT
CDR3: CASSLQGGVTEAFF

size: -
V: TRBV30
length: 14
J: TRBJ1-1
D: -
DNA: TGTGCTACCTCCGGGGGGAGGAGTCAAACTGAAGCTTTCTTT
CDR3: CATSGGRSQTEAFF

size: -
V: TRBV5-1
length: 17
J: TRBJ2-3
D: TRBD2
DNA: TGCGCCAGCAGCTTGGAACTAGCGGGAGTAGGGGCAGATACGCAGTATTTT
CDR3: CASSLELAGVGADTQYF

size: -
V: TRBV7-3
length: 14
J: TRBJ2-1
D: -
DNA: TGTGCCAGCAGCGAATCAGGGGCCTACAATGAGCAGTTCTTC
CDR3: CASSESGAYNEQFF